Below, 11 T cell receptor beta chains from the same sample are listed, as sequenced in a study of T-cell memory formation after mild COVID-19. One entry per CDR3 protein, called by TCRdb with MiXCR from the 5' RACE reads. The table records 470,000 or so distinct CDR3 sequences, 20% to 30% of them present only once. The sequenced material came from PBMCs or a T cell subset sorted from them (not recorded which). These receptors were obtained from an adult woman who had mild COVID-19 (a few samples of this study predate the infection). Cell type and time point are not known.

This clonotype was counted ten times or more. This chain connects TRBV7-9 to TRBJ1-1; tentative D call: TRBD1 (5 bases). Deletions cut 7 bases from V and 6 bases from J, with 9 bases between. Germline V gene lookup returns CDR1 SEHNR and CDR2 FQNEAQ (reference sequence). This CDR3 is built from 11 residues. The CDR3 loop reads CASTQTAEAFF. Here the CDR3 DNA reads TGTGCCAGCACTCAGACAGCTGAAGCTTTCTTT.

This clonotype was recorded many times. The chain joins TRBV7-9 to TRBJ2-3, with D perhaps matching TRBD2 (5 bases). Per the germline V gene, CDR1 is SEHNR and CDR2 is FQNEAQ (reference sequence). The germline V and J ends were trimmed by 4 bases and 2 bases, with 13 bases remaining between them. The CDR3 spans 15 residues. Here the CDR3 reads CASSSRAGVTDTQYF. Written as DNA, the CDR3 is TGTGCCAGCAGCTCTCGGGCCGGGGTCACAGATACGCAGTATTTT.

This clonotype was seen a handful of times. This rearrangement joins TRBV29-1 to TRBJ2-1; TRBD2 is a possible D gene (5 bases). Per the germline V gene, CDR1 is SQVTM and CDR2 is ANQGSEA. There are 15 residues in the CDR3. Trimming took 0 bases from V and 2 from J, leaving 11 bases between them. CDR3 protein: CSVEDPTGAYNEQFF. Here the CDR3 DNA reads TGCAGCGTTGAAGATCCTACCGGGGCCTACAATGAGCAGTTCTTC.

The chain joins TRBV7-6 to TRBJ2-7; D is undetermined. There are 13 residues in the CDR3. The germline CDR1 and CDR2 sequences are SGHVS and FNYEAQ. Trimming cost V 0 bases and J 6 bases, with 9 bases left between them. The CDR3 nucleotides read TGTGCCAGCAGCTTAGCGTTGGTTGCCGAGCAGTACTTC. It translates to CASSLALVAEQYF.

V usage is TRBV20-1 and J usage is TRBJ1-5, with no clear D. V lost 0 bases, J lost 7 bases, and 13 bases lay in between. This CDR3 has 14 residues. Germline CDR1 and CDR2: DFQATT and SNEGSKA (reference sequence). The CDR3 here is CSAREDVGEQPQHF. The CDR3 bases are TGCAGTGCTAGAGAAGACGTTGGGGAGCAGCCCCAGCATTTT.

This sequence joins TRBV12-3 or TRBV12-4 and TRBJ2-3; D unclear. The CDR3 runs 16 residues. Trimming left V 0 bases short and J 4 bases short, with 14 bases between. For the CDR3, the DNA is TGTGCCAGCAGTTTAGCCCCGGGTACCTACGCAGATACGCAGTATTTT. It yields the protein CASSLAPGTYADTQYF.

This clonotype was detected a few times. The CDR3 protein is CASSKQGITGELFF. As DNA, the CDR3 is TGTGCCAGCAGCAAACAGGGGATCACCGGGGAGCTGTTTTTT. This chain links TRBV3-1 with TRBJ2-2; 7 positions match TRBD1. The ends lost 5 bases at V and 4 bases at J; junction bases unmatched: 4. CDR3 size: 14 residues. Germline assignment: CDR1 LGHDT and CDR2 YNNKEL (reference sequence).

This clonotype was observed a few times. This chain connects TRBV7-3 to TRBJ1-1, with a weak D call TRBD1 (5 bases). This CDR3 is built from 13 residues. Trimming took 4 bases from V and 4 from J, leaving 10 bases between them. CDR1 and CDR2 from the germline V gene are SGHTA and FQGTGA. The DNA of the CDR3 is TGTGCCAGCAGCTCGTGGGGGAGCACTGAAGCTTTCTTT. It specifies CASSSWGSTEAFF.

This clonotype showed up just a few times. The CDR3, as DNA: TGTGCCAGCAGAGAGCGGGACCCCTCCTACGAGCAGTACTTC. Translating gives CASRERDPSYEQYF. The V gene is TRBV7-6, the J gene TRBJ2-7; 7 bases line up with TRBD2. The germline V gene has CDR1 SGHVS and CDR2 FNYEAQ. This CDR3 is 14 amino acids long. The junction had 5 bases not matched to a gene; V was cut back by 6 bases and J by 0 bases.

The chain links TRBV12-3 or TRBV12-4 to TRBJ2-5; D is unclear. Deletions cut 4 bases from V and 1 base from J, with 13 bases between. This CDR3 has 15 residues. DNA for the CDR3: TGTGCCAGCAGTTGGTTCGGCGGCCTCCAAGAGACCCAGTACTTC. As protein: CASSWFGGLQETQYF.

This clonotype was seen a few times. The genes are TRBV5-1 and TRBJ1-4, with TRBD1 as a possible D gene (6 bases). The CDR3 extends over 17 amino acids. Germline values: CDR1 SGHRS, CDR2 YFSETQ. The V gene lost 4 bases and the J gene lost 0 bases, with 16 bases spanning the gap. Here the CDR3 reads CASSLLGGATTNEKLFF. The CDR3 DNA sequence: TGCGCCAGCAGCCTGCTCGGGGGGGCTACAACTAATGAAAAACTGTTTTTT. The full variable domain, rest sourced from reference TRBV5-1 and TRBJ1-4, is KAGVTQTPRYLIKTRGQQVTLSCSPISGHRSVSWYQQTPGQGLQFLFEYFSETQRNKGNFPGRFSGRQFSNSRSEMNVSTLELGDSALYLCASSLLGGATTNEKLFFGSGTQLSVL.